This is a list of T cell receptor beta chains from one sample in a study of blood T cell repertoires in COVID-19. The protocol was immunoSEQ multiplex PCR, while the TCRdb copy is restricted to in-frame clones and leaves out a portion. The data contain approximately 340,000 clones, 65% to 85% of them singletons. Specimen: peripheral blood. The receptors originated from a man aged 25-40 years with active or convalescent COVID-19. The CDR3 runs from the conserved cysteine through the conserved F or W. A D gene is named only where the DNA matches it firmly. Clone size is shown for a subset of rows, as once, few, many or a class of expanded clone.

size: NA
D: NA
J: TRBJ2-7
V: TRBV5-1
CDR3: CASSPTPPEQYF
DNA: TGCGCCAGCAGCCCTACCCCCCCCGAGCAGTACTTC

size: NA
D: NA
J: TRBJ1-6
V: TRBV5-5
CDR3: CASSSYRVEESPLHF
DNA: TGTGCCAGCAGCAGCTACAGGGTAGAGGAGTCACCCCTCCACTTT

size: NA
D: NA
J: TRBJ1-3
V: TRBV21-1
CDR3: CASSHSMRNTIYF
DNA: TGTGCCAGCAGCCACTCGATGCGAAACACCATATATTTT

size: NA
D: TRBD2
J: TRBJ2-3
V: TRBV6-2/TRBV6-3
CDR3: CASSPGLAGSTDTQYF
DNA: TGTGCCAGCAGCCCCGGACTAGCGGGGAGCACAGATACGCAGTATTTT

size: NA
D: TRBD2
J: TRBJ2-7
V: TRBV9
CDR3: CASSASPGGTYEQYF
DNA: TGTGCCAGCAGCGCCAGTCCCGGGGGGACCTACGAGCAGTACTTC

size: once
D: NA
J: TRBJ2-5
V: TRBV7-6
CDR3: CASSLEGPLVQETQYF
DNA: TGTGCCAGCAGCTTAGAGGGCCCACTAGTTCAGGAGACCCAGTACTTC

size: NA
D: NA
J: TRBJ1-1
V: TRBV11-2
CDR3: CASSLNREGTEAFF
DNA: TGTGCCAGCAGCCTGAACAGGGAGGGCACTGAAGCTTTCTTT

size: NA
D: TRBD1
J: TRBJ2-1
V: TRBV4-2
CDR3: CASSPGGYNEQFF
DNA: TGTGCCAGCAGCCCAGGGGGCTACAATGAGCAGTTCTTC

size: NA
D: TRBD1
J: TRBJ2-5
V: TRBV27
CDR3: CASSGQGAPQETQYF
DNA: TGTGCCAGCAGTGGACAGGGGGCCCCCCAAGAGACCCAGTACTTC

size: NA
D: TRBD1
J: TRBJ2-7
V: TRBV7-9
CDR3: CASSLEDRSYEQYF
DNA: TGTGCCAGCAGCTTAGAGGACAGGAGCTACGAGCAGTACTTC

size: NA
D: TRBD2
J: TRBJ2-1
V: TRBV19
CDR3: CASTVTSGEHNEQFF
DNA: TGTGCCAGTACCGTGACTAGCGGGGAACACAATGAGCAGTTCTTC

size: NA
D: TRBD1
J: TRBJ1-3
V: TRBV18
CDR3: CASSTGTGSPGNTIYF
DNA: TGTGCCAGCTCAACGGGGACAGGCTCTCCTGGAAACACCATATATTTT

size: once
D: NA
J: TRBJ1-2
V: TRBV10-3
CDR3: CAISGVGRDISGGYTF
DNA: TGTGCCATCAGTGGAGTAGGCAGGGACATCTCAGGAGGCTACACCTTC

size: few
D: NA
J: TRBJ1-1
V: TRBV27
CDR3: CASSLFRDTEAFF
DNA: TGTGCCAGCAGTTTATTCAGGGACACTGAAGCTTTCTTT

size: few
D: NA
J: TRBJ1-4
V: TRBV14
CDR3: CASSQDMGWGEKLFF
DNA: TGTGCCAGCAGCCAAGATATGGGATGGGGCGAAAAACTGTTTTTT

size: once
D: TRBD1
J: TRBJ1-2
V: TRBV12-5
CDR3: CASGLDSFRDRGFHNYGYTF
DNA: TGTGCTAGTGGTTTGGACTCCTTCCGGGACAGGGGGTTTCATAACTATGGCTACACCTTC

size: NA
D: TRBD1
J: TRBJ1-4
V: TRBV4-2
CDR3: CASSPPGQGDEKLFF
DNA: TGTGCCAGCAGCCCCCCGGGACAGGGGGATGAAAAACTGTTTTTT

size: few
D: NA
J: TRBJ1-1
V: TRBV12-3/TRBV12-4
CDR3: CASSLGANTEAFF
DNA: TGTGCCAGCAGTTTAGGGGCCAACACTGAAGCTTTCTTT

size: NA
D: NA
J: TRBJ1-5
V: TRBV6-5
CDR3: CASSYSWGVDQPQHF
DNA: TGTGCCAGCAGTTACTCTTGGGGGGTGGATCAGCCCCAGCATTTT

size: few
D: NA
J: TRBJ2-5
V: TRBV5-1
CDR3: CASSLEGGRETQYF
DNA: TGCGCCAGCAGCTTGGAGGGCGGGCGGGAGACCCAGTACTTC

size: NA
D: NA
J: TRBJ2-1
V: TRBV27
CDR3: CASSLWGGGTTPAYNEQFF
DNA: TGTGCCAGCAGTTTATGGGGAGGGGGGACCACACCAGCCTACAATGAGCAGTTCTTC

size: NA
D: TRBD1
J: TRBJ1-1
V: TRBV5-5
CDR3: CASSLKAGGRAEAFF
DNA: TGTGCCAGCAGCTTAAAAGCAGGGGGCCGGGCTGAAGCTTTCTTT

size: NA
D: TRBD2
J: TRBJ2-5
V: TRBV4-2
CDR3: CASSQLTSGEETQYF
DNA: TGTGCCAGCAGCCAGTTGACTAGCGGGGAGGAGACCCAGTACTTC

size: NA
D: NA
J: TRBJ2-3
V: TRBV7-3
CDR3: CASSLGATDTQYF
DNA: TGTGCCAGCAGCTTGGGGGCCACAGATACGCAGTATTTT

size: NA
D: TRBD1
J: TRBJ1-1
V: TRBV30
CDR3: CACGQGYTEAFF
DNA: TGTGCCTGCGGACAGGGGTACACTGAAGCTTTCTTT

size: NA
D: TRBD1
J: TRBJ2-7
V: TRBV27
CDR3: CASSSRDRGRSYEQYF
DNA: TGTGCCAGCAGTTCTCGGGACAGGGGGCGTTCCTACGAGCAGTACTTC

size: NA
D: NA
J: TRBJ2-7
V: TRBV6-5
CDR3: CASSRLEKYEQYF
DNA: TGTGCCAGCAGCCGACTCGAAAAGTACGAGCAGTACTTC

size: NA
D: TRBD1
J: TRBJ1-1
V: TRBV7-3
CDR3: CASSSRTGGLNTEAFF
DNA: TGTGCCAGCAGCTCACGGACAGGGGGTTTGAACACTGAAGCTTTCTTT

size: many
D: NA
J: TRBJ2-7
V: TRBV9
CDR3: CASSVSGGIYEQYF
DNA: TGTGCCAGCAGCGTAAGCGGCGGGATTTACGAGCAGTACTTC

size: NA
D: NA
J: TRBJ1-5
V: TRBV29-1
CDR3: CSVLTAGNQPQHF
DNA: TGCAGCGTTCTTACCGCGGGCAATCAGCCCCAGCATTTT

size: once
D: TRBD2
J: TRBJ2-7
V: TRBV7-9
CDR3: CASSLVITQWEGLYEQYF
DNA: TGTGCCAGCAGCTTAGTTATAACTCAGTGGGAGGGCCTCTACGAGCAGTACTTC

size: NA
D: NA
J: TRBJ1-2
V: TRBV7-9
CDR3: CASSSGTSTPNGYTF
DNA: TGTGCCAGCAGCTCCGGGACATCTACCCCCAATGGCTACACCTTC

size: NA
D: TRBD2
J: TRBJ2-7
V: TRBV4-1
CDR3: CASSQAGLAEYEQYF
DNA: TGCGCCAGCAGCCAAGCGGGACTAGCGGAATACGAGCAGTACTTC

size: NA
D: NA
J: TRBJ2-3
V: TRBV12-5
CDR3: CASGPQTGTDTQYF
DNA: TGTGCTAGTGGTCCACAGACCGGCACAGATACGCAGTATTTT

size: few
D: TRBD2
J: TRBJ2-1
V: TRBV30
CDR3: CAWSSTSGSTSYNEQFF
DNA: TGTGCCTGGAGCAGTACTAGCGGGAGTACCTCCTACAATGAGCAGTTCTTC

size: NA
D: TRBD1
J: TRBJ1-6
V: TRBV6-1
CDR3: CASSEVGQGAPGNSPLHF
DNA: TGTGCCAGCAGTGAAGTTGGACAGGGGGCGCCGGGTAATTCACCCCTCCACTTT

size: NA
D: NA
J: TRBJ1-2
V: TRBV30
CDR3: CAWSVTPTF
DNA: TGTGCCTGGAGTGTGACTCCTACATTC

size: NA
D: NA
J: TRBJ2-4
V: TRBV9
CDR3: CASSPRGQGENIQYF
DNA: TGTGCCAGCAGCCCCCGGGGTCAAGGAGAAAACATTCAGTACTTC

size: NA
D: TRBD1
J: TRBJ1-1
V: TRBV12-3/TRBV12-4
CDR3: CASSFTGGTEAFF
DNA: TGTGCCAGCAGCTTTACAGGGGGCACTGAAGCTTTCTTT

size: NA
D: NA
J: TRBJ2-1
V: TRBV11-3
CDR3: CASSLASRGRHEQFF
DNA: TGTGCCAGCAGCTTAGCAAGCAGGGGAAGGCATGAGCAGTTCTTC